The 18 T cell receptor beta chains reported below all come from one sample, sequenced in a study of blood T cell repertoires in COVID-19. The data were produced by immunoSEQ multiplex PCR, yet TCRdb's version contains in-frame clones alone and is incomplete. The sample shows tens of thousands of clones, over 75% of them seen only once. Sequences were obtained from peripheral blood. The receptor set was obtained from a man between 60 and 75 years old with acute or convalescent COVID-19.

The V call is TRBV6-2 or TRBV6-3, the J call TRBJ1-5; D unresolved. Trimming stripped 1 base from V and 2 bases from J, with 21 bases between. Germline V gene lookup returns CDR1 MNHEY and CDR2 SVGEGT. This CDR3 has 19 residues. The CDR3 spells CASSYLSTGMPGGNQPQHF. As DNA, the CDR3 is TGTGCCAGCAGTTACTTATCTACGGGTATGCCCGGCGGCAATCAGCCCCAGCATTTT.

This chain joins TRBV14 and TRBJ1-6, with unresolved D. From germline, CDR1 is SGHDN and CDR2 FVKESK. The V end lost 0 bases, the J end lost 7 bases, and 7 bases lay between the germline ends. The CDR3 is 14 amino acids. The CDR3 loop is CASSQETGNSPLHF. In nucleotides, the CDR3 is TGTGCCAGCAGCCAAGAAACGGGAAATTCACCCCTCCACTTT.

The chain employs TRBV10-3 and TRBJ2-2, with 7 bases that match TRBD1. The CDR3 contains 14 residues. Germline loops: CDR1 ENHRY, CDR2 SYGVKD. V lost 8 bases and J lost 5; bases outside the gene matches: 8. The CDR3 region is CAIGGTASTGELFF. CDR3 coding DNA: TGTGCCATCGGTGGGACAGCGTCGACCGGGGAGCTGTTTTTT.

The CDR3 nucleotides read TGTGCCAGCTCACCGGACAGGGGGCAAGAAAAACTGTTTTTT. Protein sequence: CASSPDRGQEKLFF. The chain is built from TRBV18 and TRBJ1-4; 11 positions match TRBD1. Per germline, CDR1 KGHSH and CDR2 LQKENI. There are 14 residues in the CDR3. J lost 8 bases, V lost 3 bases, and 2 bases had no gene match.

This rearrangement joins TRBV11-2 to TRBJ2-7, with D uncertain. The CDR3 totals 13 residues. From germline, CDR1 is SGHAT and CDR2 FQNNGV. The V end was cut by 5 bases, the J end by 0 bases, with 8 bases between. The CDR3 DNA follows: TGTGCCAGCAGCCGGCAGGTCTCCTACGAGCAGTACTTC. This encodes CASSRQVSYEQYF.

V is TRBV7-7 and J is TRBJ2-1; D might be TRBD1 (5 bases). Trimming removed 5 bases at V and 5 bases at J, with 16 bases between. This CDR3 is 15 amino acids long. Germline values: CDR1 SSHAT, CDR2 FNYEAQ (reference sequence). The CDR3: CASSPISADNNEQFF. Written as DNA, the CDR3 is TGTGCCAGCAGCCCCATTAGTGCGGACAACAATGAGCAGTTCTTC.

CDR3 residues: CASSYRNTEAFF. CDR3 nucleotide sequence: TGCGCCAGCAGCTATCGGAACACTGAAGCTTTCTTT. The J gene is TRBJ1-1, the V gene TRBV5-1, with D unresolved. This CDR3 spans 12 amino acids. Germline V CDR1 and CDR2: SGHRS, YFSETQ. V was trimmed by 3 bases and J by 1 base, leaving 4 bases between them.

The chain is built from TRBV4-2 and TRBJ1-4; TRBD1 matches at 7 bases. Per the germline V gene, CDR1 is LGHNA and CDR2 is YNFKEQ. After removal of 0 bases from V and 3 bases from J, the junction contained 4 bases not matched to a gene. The CDR3 is made up of 16 amino acids. In nucleotides, the CDR3 is TGTGCCAGCAGCCAAGAACCCAGGGGGTCTAATGAAAAACTGTTTTTT. Translating gives CASSQEPRGSNEKLFF.

This clone was picked up one time. The gene calls are TRBV2 and TRBJ2-3; the match to TRBD1 covers 7 bases. V gave up 4 bases and J gave up 2 bases; unmatched junction bases: 15. Germline CDR1 SNHLY, CDR2 FYNNEI. The CDR3 consists of 18 residues. CDR3 bases: TGTGCCAGCAGTGCTCTTAAGCCTGGGACAGTCGACACAGATACGCAGTATTTT. This codes for CASSALKPGTVDTDTQYF.

This clone appeared a single time. The chain recombines TRBV14 with TRBJ1-4, with D possibly being TRBD1 (5 bases). The length of the CDR3 is 17 residues. V was pared by 0 bases and J by 5 bases, with 16 bases between. From germline, CDR1 is SGHDN and CDR2 FVKESK. The CDR3 protein is CASSQDRFDSLNEKLFF. CDR3 nucleotide sequence: TGTGCCAGCAGCCAAGATCGGTTTGACAGCTTAAATGAAAAACTGTTTTTT.

J is TRBJ2-2 and V is TRBV29-1; TRBD2 aligns across 10 bases. The CDR3 spans 14 residues. CDR1 is SQVTM, CDR2 ANQGSEA, per germline. The V and J ends lost 6 bases and 3 bases, in that order; junction bases with no gene match: 4. CDR3 protein: CSVQRGGYTGELFF. The CDR3 nucleotides are TGCAGCGTACAGCGGGGGGGATACACCGGGGAGCTGTTTTTT.

The V and J genes are TRBV6-5 and TRBJ1-5; 7 bases fit TRBD1. Germline V gives CDR1 MNHEY, CDR2 SVGAGI. The J segment lost 7 bases and the V segment lost 6 bases, leaving 6 bases of the junction unmatched. The CDR3 runs to 13 residues. Here the CDR3 DNA reads TGTGCCAGCAGCTCGACAGGGTTCCAGCCCCAGCATTTT. Translated, it gives CASSSTGFQPQHF.

The chain uses TRBV4-1 and TRBJ2-7; 7 bases align to TRBD2. J was trimmed by 2 bases and V by 0 bases; bases with no gene match: 7. Looked up from germline, CDR1 is MGHRA and CDR2 is YSYEKL. There are 16 residues in the CDR3. In DNA form, the CDR3 reads TGCGCCAGCAGCCAAGATTGGGGGGGGGTGGCCTACGAGCAGTACTTC. Its protein is CASSQDWGGVAYEQYF.

The chain is built from TRBV19 and TRBJ1-5; D is possibly TRBD1 (5 bases). CDR1 and CDR2 from the germline V gene are LNHDA and SQIVND (reference sequence). CDR3 length: 14 amino acids. V was pared by 7 bases and J by 6 bases, with 16 bases between. Here the CDR3 reads CASTRTGRGQPQHF. Written as DNA, the CDR3 is TGTGCCAGTACTCGAACAGGAAGAGGTCAGCCCCAGCATTTT.

This chain links TRBV29-1 with TRBJ2-7; no firm D call. This CDR3 has 12 residues. V was pared by 6 bases and J by 6 bases, with 15 bases between. The germline V gene encodes CDR1 SQVTM and CDR2 ANQGSEA. CDR3: CSVADMDTEQYF. Written as DNA, the CDR3 is TGCAGCGTCGCCGACATGGATACCGAGCAGTACTTC.

The chain uses TRBV27 and TRBJ2-5; 8 bases line up with TRBD1. This CDR3 comprises 16 residues. J gave up 1 base and V 1 base, and 5 bases lay outside the gene matches. CDR1 is MNHEY and CDR2 is SMNVEV in the germline V gene (reference sequence). The CDR3 spells CASSLYPGGFQETQYF. The CDR3 DNA sequence: TGTGCCAGCAGTTTATATCCAGGGGGCTTCCAAGAGACCCAGTACTTC.

V is TRBV19 and J is TRBJ2-5; 10 nucleotides match TRBD2. This CDR3 has 16 residues. Germline trimming cut 3 bases from V and 5 bases from J; bases unmatched to any gene: 9. CDR1 is LNHDA and CDR2 is SQIVND in the germline V gene (reference sequence). The CDR3 sequence: CASSIPSGGLLETQYF. DNA for the CDR3: TGTGCCAGTAGTATCCCTAGCGGGGGTCTGTTGGAGACCCAGTACTTC.

The chain has TRBV2 and TRBJ1-4; 10 bases line up with TRBD1. The V and J ends lost 5 bases and 7 bases, in that order; junction bases with no gene match: 7. Per the germline V gene, CDR1 is SNHLY and CDR2 is FYNNEI. The CDR3 is made up of 15 amino acids. DNA for the CDR3: TGTGCCAGCAGTCCACAGACAGGGGGCTTTGAAAAACTGTTTTTT. It is translated as CASSPQTGGFEKLFF.